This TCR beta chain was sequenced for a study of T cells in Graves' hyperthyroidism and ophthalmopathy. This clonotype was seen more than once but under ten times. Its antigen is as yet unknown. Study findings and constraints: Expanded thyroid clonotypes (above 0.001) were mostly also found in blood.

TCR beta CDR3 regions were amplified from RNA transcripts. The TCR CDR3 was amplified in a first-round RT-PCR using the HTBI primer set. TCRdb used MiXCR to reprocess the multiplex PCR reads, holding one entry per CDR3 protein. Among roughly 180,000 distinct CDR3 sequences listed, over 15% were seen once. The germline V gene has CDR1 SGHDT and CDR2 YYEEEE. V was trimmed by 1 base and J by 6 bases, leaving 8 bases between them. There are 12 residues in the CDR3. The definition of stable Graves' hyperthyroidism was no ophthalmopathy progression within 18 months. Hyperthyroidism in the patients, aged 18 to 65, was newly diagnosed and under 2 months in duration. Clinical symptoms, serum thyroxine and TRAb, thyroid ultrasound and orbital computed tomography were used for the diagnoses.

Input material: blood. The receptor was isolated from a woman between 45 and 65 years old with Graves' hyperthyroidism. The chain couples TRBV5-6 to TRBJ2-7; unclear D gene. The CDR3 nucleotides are TGTGCCAGCAGCTTGTACGCCCGCGAGCAGTACTTC. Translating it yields CASSLYAREQYF.